This T cell receptor (beta chain) originates from a study of OX40 agonist ivuxolimab in advanced cancers. Broader study findings: Specificity for antigen went undetermined in the expanded peripheral T cells.

Peripheral blood came from all dose cohorts at three timepoints. Notes on this clone: Its antigen is not identified.

Using immunoSEQ multiplex PCR, the repertoire was profiled, and TCRdb retains in-frame clones only, with some absent. This sample has 25,000 to 35,000 clones; 82% occur once, and the top ten carry about 20%. The CDR3 runs to 14 residues. The ends were cut back, 7 bases at V and 5 bases at J, with 16 bases in the middle. Germline values: CDR1 ENHRY, CDR2 SYGVKD. This TCR was sampled from an adult with an advanced solid tumor such as melanoma, head and neck, liver or kidney cancer. The V call is TRBV10-3, the J call TRBJ2-3, with D possibly TRBD2 on 5 matching bases. This specimen consisted of CD4+ or CD8+ T cells sorted from blood, obtained in a trial of the OX40 agonist ivuxolimab. The CDR3 sequence is CAINEGVEEDTQYF. As DNA, the CDR3 is TGTGCCATCAACGAGGGAGTGGAAGAAGATACGCAGTATTTT.